One sample yielded the 3 T cell receptor beta chains listed below, sequenced in a study of OX40 agonist ivuxolimab in advanced cancers. The library was generated by the immunoSEQ multiplex PCR assay. In TCRdb, the immuneACCESS table is reduced to in-frame sequences with V and J assigned. These tables do not hold every clone; where another copy was compared, an unresolved V gene accounts for under half, and the others remain unexplained. The sample contains more than 70,000 clones, approximately 90% of them found a single time. The top ten clones comprise 0.25% to 0.35% of the sample. Sequences were derived from CD4+ or CD8+ T cells sorted from blood, sampled in a trial of the OX40 agonist ivuxolimab. These receptors all stem from an adult with an advanced solid tumor such as melanoma, head and neck, liver or kidney cancer.

This clone was seen a single time. The chain has TRBV7-6 and TRBJ1-3; 8 nucleotides line up with TRBD1. Germline V CDR1 and CDR2: SGHVS, FNYEAQ. Unmatched junction bases numbered 8, after V lost 2 bases and J lost 2 bases. The CDR3 sequence is 17 residues long. In DNA form, the CDR3 reads TGTGCCAGCAGCTTAAATGCCAGGGGGCTCGCTGGAAACACCATATATTTT. Translation: CASSLNARGLAGNTIYF.

The chain couples TRBV7-8 to TRBJ2-5, with D tentatively TRBD1 or TRBD2 (6 bases each). Looked up from germline, CDR1 is SGHVS and CDR2 is FQNEAQ. Trimming left V 3 bases short and J 1 base short, with 12 bases between. The length of the CDR3 is 15 residues. CDR3 coding DNA: TGTGCCAGCAGCTTTAGGGGGGTCTTCCAAGAGACCCAGTACTTC. As protein: CASSFRGVFQETQYF.

This clone was seen a handful of times. The chain is built from TRBV18 and TRBJ1-5; D may be TRBD1 (5 bases). Germline lookup yields CDR1 KGHSH and CDR2 LQKENI. The V gene lost 3 bases and the J gene lost 4 bases, with 7 bases spanning the gap. The CDR3 runs to 13 residues. The CDR3 reads CASSPGGNQPQHF. The DNA for the CDR3 is TGTGCCAGCTCACCGGGGGGTAATCAGCCCCAGCATTTT.